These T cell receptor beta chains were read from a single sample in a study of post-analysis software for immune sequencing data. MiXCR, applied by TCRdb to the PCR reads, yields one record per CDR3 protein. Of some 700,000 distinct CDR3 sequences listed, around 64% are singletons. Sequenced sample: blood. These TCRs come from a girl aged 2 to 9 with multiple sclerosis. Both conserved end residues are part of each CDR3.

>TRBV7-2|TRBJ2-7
CASRRAGTAYEQYF
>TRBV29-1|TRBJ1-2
CSGRTEESGYTF
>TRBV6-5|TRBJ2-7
CATPSRGGDGSYEQYF
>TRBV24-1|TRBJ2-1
CATSIDHEQFF
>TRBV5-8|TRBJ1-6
CASSVEPRDDSPLHF
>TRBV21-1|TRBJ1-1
CASICPDTAEGMNTEAFF
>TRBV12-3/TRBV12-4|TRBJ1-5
CASRTGGLAQPRHF
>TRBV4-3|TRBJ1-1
CASSQEAGINTEAFF
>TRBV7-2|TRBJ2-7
CASSLRLGLESYEQYF
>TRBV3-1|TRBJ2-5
CASSQAGGGVQETQYF
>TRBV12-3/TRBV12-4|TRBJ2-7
CASNFDRGPYEQYF
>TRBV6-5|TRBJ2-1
CASRPTGDSLYNEQFF
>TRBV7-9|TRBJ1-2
CASSPEGLIYGYTF
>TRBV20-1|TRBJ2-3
CSAGRQGNPTDTQYF
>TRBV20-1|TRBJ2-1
CSARGPLQLAGGNEQFF
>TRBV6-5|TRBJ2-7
CASSYSTGGSSSYVQYF
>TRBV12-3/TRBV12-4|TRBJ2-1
CASLRGSSSYNEQFF
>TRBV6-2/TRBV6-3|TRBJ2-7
CASSYPILTVTWNYEQYF
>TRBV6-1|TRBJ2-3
CASARGGEYTDTQYF
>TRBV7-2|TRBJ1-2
CASSVGRKVYGYTF
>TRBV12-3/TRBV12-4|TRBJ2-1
CASSRNRGNEQFF
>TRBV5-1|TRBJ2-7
CASSQDWNYEQYF
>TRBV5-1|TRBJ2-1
CASRPAGASYNEQFF
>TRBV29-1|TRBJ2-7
CSVRTGDSYEQYF
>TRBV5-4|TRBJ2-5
CASSLGVGGAQETQYF
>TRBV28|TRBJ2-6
CASSLWGENGANVLTF
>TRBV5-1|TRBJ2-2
CASSRTGQGNTGELFF
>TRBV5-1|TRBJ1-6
CASSAGQDNSPLHF
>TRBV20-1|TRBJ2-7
CRAPGTGGVQYF
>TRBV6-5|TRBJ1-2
CASSYAGNGYTF
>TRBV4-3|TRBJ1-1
CASSLAGDVTEAFF
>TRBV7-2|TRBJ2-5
CASSLEWAGGSETQYF
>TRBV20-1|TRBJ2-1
CSAMGNSYNEQFF
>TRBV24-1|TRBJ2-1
CATSVWGTSGGNEQFF
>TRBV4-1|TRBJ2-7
CASSQGGLAGSYEQYF
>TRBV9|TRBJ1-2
CASSVDGTDYGYTF
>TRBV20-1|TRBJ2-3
CSASPWGRGPRSSTDTQYF
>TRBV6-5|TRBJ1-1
CASSRMGFTEAFF
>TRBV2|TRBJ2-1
CASSIQGVNNEQFF
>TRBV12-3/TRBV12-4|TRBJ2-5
CASSRPGQIYQETQYF